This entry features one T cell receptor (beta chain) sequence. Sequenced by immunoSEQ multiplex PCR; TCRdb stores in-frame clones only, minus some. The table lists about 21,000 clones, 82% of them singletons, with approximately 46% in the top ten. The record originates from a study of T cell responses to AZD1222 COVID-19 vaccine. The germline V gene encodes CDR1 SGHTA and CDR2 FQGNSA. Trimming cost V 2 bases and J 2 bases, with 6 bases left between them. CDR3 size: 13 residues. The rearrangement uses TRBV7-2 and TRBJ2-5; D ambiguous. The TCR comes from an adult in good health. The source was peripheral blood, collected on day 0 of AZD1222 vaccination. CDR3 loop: CASSLSAQETQYF. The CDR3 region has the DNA TGTGCCAGCAGCTTATCGGCTCAAGAGACCCAGTACTTC. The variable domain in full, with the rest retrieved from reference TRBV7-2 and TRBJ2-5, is GAGVSQSPSNKVTEKGKDVELRCDPISGHTALYWYRQSLGQGLEFLIYFQGNSAPDKSGLPSDRFSAERTGGSVSTLTIQRTQQEDSAVYLCASSLSAQETQYFGPGTRLLVL.